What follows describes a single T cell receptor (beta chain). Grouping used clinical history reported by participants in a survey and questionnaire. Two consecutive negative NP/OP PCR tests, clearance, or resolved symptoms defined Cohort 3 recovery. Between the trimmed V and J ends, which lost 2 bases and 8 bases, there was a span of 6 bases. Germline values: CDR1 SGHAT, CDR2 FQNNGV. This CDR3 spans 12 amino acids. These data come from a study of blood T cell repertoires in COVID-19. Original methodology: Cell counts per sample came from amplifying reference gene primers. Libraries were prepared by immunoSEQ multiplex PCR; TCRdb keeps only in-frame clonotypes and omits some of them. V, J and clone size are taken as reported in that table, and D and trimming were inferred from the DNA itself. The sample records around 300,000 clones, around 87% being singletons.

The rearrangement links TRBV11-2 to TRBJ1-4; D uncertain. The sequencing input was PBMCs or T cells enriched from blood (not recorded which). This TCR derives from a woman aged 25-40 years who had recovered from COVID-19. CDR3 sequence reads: CASSLNSEKLFF. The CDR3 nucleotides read TGTGCCAGCAGCTTAAATTCGGAAAAACTGTTTTTT.